Listed here are 24 T cell receptor beta chains from one sample, sequenced in a study of control samples from healthy donors and cancer patients. Here immunoSEQ multiplex PCR was the method, and the copy in TCRdb shows in-frame clones only, minus some. The sample carries 150,000 to 200,000 clones, roughly 91% recorded once. The sequenced material came from blood. These receptors all stem from a man aged 18 to 29 in good health.

The V gene is TRBV19, the J gene TRBJ1-2; 8 bases match TRBD1. This CDR3 is built from 16 residues. Germline V gene sequence: CDR1 LNHDA, CDR2 SQIVND (reference sequence). Trimming cost V 3 bases and J 4 bases; bases outside gene matches: 10. CDR3 nucleotides: TGTGCCAGTAGTATTGACGGGGACAGGAGGTTCTATGGCTACACCTTC. Translating gives CASSIDGDRRFYGYTF.

This chain links TRBV6-2 or TRBV6-3 with TRBJ1-4, with D possibly matching TRBD1 (6 bases). V was clipped by 4 bases and J by 7 bases, with 7 bases between them. Germline CDR1 and CDR2: MNHEY and SVGEGT. This CDR3 region has 12 residues. CDR3 loop: CASSSRGEKLFF. The CDR3 bases are TGTGCCAGCAGTTCCAGGGGTGAAAAACTGTTTTTT.

The V call is TRBV3-1 (or the pseudogene TRBV3-2), the J call TRBJ1-3; D is unclear. The length of the CDR3 is 15 residues. V was clipped by 0 bases and J by 4 bases, with 10 bases between them. In germline, CDR1 is LGHDT, CDR2 YNNKEL (reference sequence). CDR3 bases: TGTGCCAGCAGCCAAGAGGGCCTGGGGGGAAACACCATATATTTT. The encoded protein is CASSQEGLGGNTIYF.

This rearrangement joins TRBV2 to TRBJ2-7; the D gene could be TRBD1 or TRBD2 (5 bases each). CDR1 and CDR2 from the germline V gene are SNHLY and FYNNEI. The CDR3 loop spans 16 amino acids. V lost 2 bases to trimming and J lost 7 bases, with 21 bases between them. The CDR3 loop reads CASSEIMGLGVGEQYF. The DNA for the CDR3 is TGTGCCAGCAGTGAAATCATGGGCTTGGGGGTTGGGGAGCAGTACTTC. The full variable domain, its missing parts supplied by reference TRBV2 and TRBJ2-7, is EPEVTQTPSHQVTQMGQEVILRCVPISNHLYFYWYRQILGQKVEFLVSFYNNEISEKSEIFDDQFSVERPDGSNFTLKIRSTKLEDSAMYFCASSEIMGLGVGEQYFGPGTRLTVT.

This chain uses TRBV30 with TRBJ1-2; D unclear. CDR3 length: 16 residues. Germline CDR1 is GTSNPN and CDR2 is SVGIG (reference sequence). V lost 0 bases and J lost 0, with 14 bases in between. The CDR3 sequence: CAWSVWAGETNYGYTF. The DNA of the CDR3 is TGTGCCTGGAGTGTCTGGGCAGGCGAAACTAACTATGGCTACACCTTC.

The CDR3 DNA sequence: TGTGCCAGCTCACCAAAGAGGACTCCCGACAATGAGCAGTTCTTC. Translation gives CASSPKRTPDNEQFF. This chain joins TRBV18 and TRBJ2-1; D is perhaps TRBD2 (5 bases). V lost 2 bases and J lost 5, with 13 bases in between. This CDR3 has 15 amino acids. The germline CDR1 and CDR2 sequences are KGHSH and LQKENI.

V usage is TRBV20-1 and J usage is TRBJ2-7; 8 bases are a match to TRBD1. Germline values: CDR1 DFQATT, CDR2 SNEGSKA (reference sequence). J lost 0 bases, V lost 4 bases, and 8 bases had no gene match. The CDR3 is 15 amino acids. CDR3 nucleotides: TGCAGTGCTACTGACAGGGGAAAACTCTCCTACGAGCAGTACTTC. It translates to CSATDRGKLSYEQYF.

The chain uses TRBV7-9 and TRBJ1-2; D gene ambiguous. V lost 5 bases and J lost 4, with 8 bases in between. CDR3 length equals 12 residues. Germline lookup yields CDR1 SEHNR and CDR2 FQNEAQ (reference sequence). CDR3 in amino acids: CASSHTAYGYTF. As DNA, the CDR3 is TGTGCCAGCAGCCATACAGCCTATGGCTACACCTTC.

A word on this clone: This specimen includes other DNA sequences encoding the same CDR3. This sequence joins TRBV2 and TRBJ1-6; possible D gene TRBD1, 6 bases. V lost 2 bases and J 5 bases, leaving 7 bases between the germline ends. CDR1 and CDR2 (germline): SNHLY, FYNNEI. The CDR3 loop spans 14 amino acids. The CDR3: CASSERGDNSPLHF. Written as DNA, the CDR3 is TGTGCCAGCAGTGAAAGGGGGGATAATTCACCCCTCCACTTT.

The chain recombines TRBV5-1 with TRBJ2-7; D uncertain. The germline V and J ends were trimmed by 4 bases and 7 bases, with 18 bases remaining between them. This CDR3 has 14 amino acids. Germline CDR1 reads SGHRS; CDR2 reads YFSETQ. The CDR3 loop reads CASSQVPLFGEQYF. The CDR3 coding sequence is TGCGCCAGCAGCCAGGTTCCCCTTTTCGGGGAGCAGTACTTC.

The chain couples TRBV2 to TRBJ1-6; 9 nucleotides align to TRBD1. There are 15 residues in the CDR3. V was clipped by 7 bases and J by 5 bases; unmatched bases: 6. The V gene's germline CDR1 is SNHLY and CDR2 FYNNEI. The CDR3 DNA is TGTGCCAGCAAGCTCCGGGACAGGGATAATTCACCCCTCCACTTT. Translating it yields CASKLRDRDNSPLHF.

J is TRBJ2-7 and V is TRBV6-6, with D possibly matching TRBD1 (5 bases). V gave up 8 bases and J gave up 7 bases, with 12 bases separating them. Germline V gene data show CDR1 as MNHNY and CDR2 as SVGAGI (reference sequence). The CDR3 sequence is 11 residues long. CDR3 in amino acids: CASHEAGEQYF. CDR3 nucleotide sequence: TGTGCCAGCCACGAGGCAGGGGAGCAGTACTTC.

This clone appeared a single time. V gene TRBV6-6 combines with J gene TRBJ2-2; TRBD1 matches 9 bases. CDR1 is MNHNY and CDR2 is SVGAGI in the germline V gene (reference sequence). V was clipped by 4 bases and J by 5 bases; unmatched bases: 5. CDR3 size: 15 residues. CDR3 coding DNA: TGTGCCAGCAGTTTCTATGGACAGGGGACCGGGGAGCTGTTTTTT. Its translation is CASSFYGQGTGELFF.

The chain employs TRBV7-3 and TRBJ1-6; weak D call: TRBD1 (5 bases). Germline assignment: CDR1 SGHTA and CDR2 FQGTGA. The V end lost 3 bases, the J end lost 9 bases, and 12 bases lay between the germline ends. CDR3 size: 14 residues. The CDR3 DNA follows: TGTGCCAGCAGCTTCGGAGGGGTTGGTTCACCCCTCCACTTT. It is translated as CASSFGGVGSPLHF.

V is TRBV13 and J is TRBJ2-5; possibly TRBD1 for D (6 bases). The CDR3 extends over 15 amino acids. V was cut by 1 base and J by 2 bases, with 11 bases left in between. Germline assignment: CDR1 PRHDT and CDR2 FYEKMQ (reference sequence). The CDR3, as DNA: TGTGCCAGCAGCTTAGCGACAGGCCTACAAGAGACCCAGTACTTC. Protein product: CASSLATGLQETQYF.

This clone came up once. The V and J genes are TRBV10-3 and TRBJ2-1, with a possible D match to TRBD1 (8 bases). Germline CDR1 ENHRY, CDR2 SYGVKD. The CDR3 consists of 15 residues. Trimming shortened V by 0 bases and J by 9 bases, and 15 bases separated the two germline ends. The CDR3 coding sequence is TGTGCCATCAGTGAGTCCCTAACAGGGGGGGTTGAGCAGTTCTTC. The encoded protein is CAISESLTGGVEQFF.

This chain joins TRBV6-5 and TRBJ1-6; D not certain. Trimming left V 4 bases short and J 0 bases short, with 4 bases between. Germline V gene sequence: CDR1 MNHEY, CDR2 SVGAGI. The CDR3 sequence is 14 residues long. CDR3 amino acids: CASSSSSYNSPLHF. As DNA, the CDR3 is TGTGCCAGCAGTTCAAGCTCCTATAATTCACCCCTCCACTTT.

The V and J genes are TRBV2 and TRBJ2-7, with 8 bases identical to TRBD1. This CDR3 has 12 residues. Germline V lookup: CDR1 SNHLY, CDR2 FYNNEI. V lost 9 bases, J lost 4 bases, and 5 bases stayed unmatched. The CDR3 here is CASTDRGYEQYF. Here the CDR3 DNA reads TGTGCCAGTACAGACAGGGGATACGAGCAGTACTTC.

The chain carries TRBV14 and TRBJ2-1, with 8 bases matching TRBD2. Per germline, CDR1 SGHDN and CDR2 FVKESK. The CDR3 spans 16 residues. J gave up 7 bases and V 3 bases, and 11 bases lay outside the gene matches. Here the CDR3 reads CASSHPRPGGGNEQFF. In DNA, the CDR3 is TGTGCCAGCAGCCACCCTCGACCCGGGGGGGGAAATGAGCAGTTCTTC.

In its sample, this clone was seen once. V and J are TRBV20-1 and TRBJ1-5, with 7 bases lining up with TRBD1. Germline V CDR1 and CDR2: DFQATT, SNEGSKA (reference sequence). The CDR3 extends over 14 amino acids. V shed 3 bases and J 5 bases; nucleotides not matched to a gene: 7. The CDR3 coding sequence is TGCAGTGCTAGTACAGGACAGGAGTATCAGCCCCAGCATTTT. Its translation is CSASTGQEYQPQHF.

This chain connects TRBV2 to TRBJ1-2, with D possibly TRBD1 on 6 matching bases. The V gene lost 8 bases and the J gene lost 5 bases, with 12 bases spanning the gap. This CDR3 comprises 12 residues. Germline CDR1 and CDR2: SNHLY and FYNNEI. CDR3 nucleotide sequence: TGTGCCAGCGCTACAGGGAAGTATGGCTACACCTTC. Translated, it gives CASATGKYGYTF.

Details on this clone: The sample holds other DNA sequences that translate to the same CDR3. The rearrangement joins TRBV18 to TRBJ1-6, with unresolved D. Germline V CDR1 and CDR2: KGHSH, LQKENI. The CDR3 length is 15 residues. V was cut by 0 bases and J by 0 bases, with 3 bases left in between. Written as DNA, the CDR3 is TGTGCCAGCTCACCACCGAGCTCCTATAATTCACCCCTCCACTTT. Its protein is CASSPPSSYNSPLHF. The variable domain in full, with the rest retrieved from reference TRBV18 and TRBJ1-6, is NAGVMQNPRHLVRRRGQEARLRCSPMKGHSHVYWYRQLPEEGLKFMVYLQKENIIDESGMPKERFSAEFPKEGPSILRIQQVVRGDSAAYFCASSPPSSYNSPLHFGNGTRLTVT.

This clone was detected once. V gene TRBV29-1 combines with J gene TRBJ1-2, with D possibly being TRBD1 (6 bases). This CDR3 contains 11 residues. V lost 2 bases and J lost 6, with 7 bases in between. Germline CDR1 SQVTM, CDR2 ANQGSEA. Here the CDR3 reads CSVERGDGYTF. The CDR3 DNA follows: TGCAGCGTTGAAAGGGGGGATGGCTACACCTTC.

This chain connects TRBV7-9 to TRBJ1-3, with TRBD1 as a possible D gene (5 bases). CDR1 and CDR2 (germline): SEHNR, FQNEAQ (reference sequence). The CDR3 length is 16 residues. The V gene lost 4 bases and the J gene lost 7 bases, with 20 bases spanning the gap. CDR3 loop: CASSSVPGGKFNTIYF. The CDR3 region has the DNA TGTGCCAGCAGCTCCGTCCCCGGGGGTAAATTCAACACCATATATTTT.